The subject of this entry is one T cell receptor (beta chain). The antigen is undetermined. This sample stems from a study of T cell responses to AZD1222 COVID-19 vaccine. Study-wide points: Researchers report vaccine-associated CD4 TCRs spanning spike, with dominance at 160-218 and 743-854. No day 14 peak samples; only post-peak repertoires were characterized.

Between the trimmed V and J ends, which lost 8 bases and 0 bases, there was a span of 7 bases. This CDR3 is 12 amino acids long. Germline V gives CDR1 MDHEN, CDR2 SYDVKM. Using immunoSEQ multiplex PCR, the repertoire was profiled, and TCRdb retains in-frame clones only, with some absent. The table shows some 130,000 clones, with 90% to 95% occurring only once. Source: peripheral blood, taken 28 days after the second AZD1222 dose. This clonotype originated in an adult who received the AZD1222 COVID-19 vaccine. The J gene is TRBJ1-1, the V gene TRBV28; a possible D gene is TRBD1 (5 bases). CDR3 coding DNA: TGTGCCAGCCGGGGGGTGAACACTGAAGCTTTCTTT. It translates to CASRGVNTEAFF.